A selection of T cell receptor beta chains follows, all from one sample in a study of beta chain features in type 1 diabetes. Clones were read by immunoSEQ multiplex PCR, and TCRdb kept only the in-frame ones, dropping some. Of around 280,000 clones listed, over 12% are singletons. The source material was naive CD4+ T cells from blood. The source is a man between 18 and 35 years old with type 1 diabetes. The CDR3 runs from the conserved cysteine through the conserved F or W. The D gene is left open where the match is weak. Where a row states a size, it is once, few, many or the class of an expanded clone; other rows omit it.

few,15,TRBV15,TRBJ2-3,-,CATRVRDILTDTQYF,TGTGCCACCCGCGTCCGGGACATTCTCACAGATACGCAGTATTTT
few,13,TRBV5-1,TRBJ2-7,TRBD1,CASSYDRGYEQYF,TGCGCCAGCAGCTATGACAGGGGCTACGAGCAGTACTTC
few,13,TRBV18,TRBJ2-7,TRBD1,CASSPGQEDEQYF,TGTGCCAGCTCGCCGGGACAGGAGGACGAGCAGTACTTC
-,14,TRBV5-6,TRBJ2-7,-,CASSLVPGTYEQYF,TGTGCCAGCAGCCTCGTCCCGGGGACCTACGAGCAGTACTTC
few,14,TRBV6-6,TRBJ1-2,TRBD1,CASSYQGDSYGYTF,TGTGCCAGCAGTTACCAGGGGGACAGCTATGGCTACACCTTC
few,16,TRBV5-4,TRBJ2-3,-,CASSLVVAMGTDTQYF,TGTGCCAGCAGCTTGGTCGTAGCTATGGGCACAGATACGCAGTATTTT
-,14,TRBV4-1,TRBJ2-1,TRBD2,CASSQGTSYNEQFF,TGCGCCAGCAGCCAAGGGACTAGCTACAATGAGCAGTTCTTC
few,14,TRBV30,TRBJ2-1,TRBD1,CAWSPWPGGNEQFF,TGTGCCTGGAGTCCATGGCCAGGGGGTAATGAGCAGTTCTTC
-,17,TRBV5-1,TRBJ2-7,TRBD1,CASRRQGSEFGSYEQYF,TGCGCCAGCAGACGACAGGGCTCGGAATTCGGCTCCTACGAGCAGTACTTC
-,11,TRBV20-1,TRBJ1-2,-,CSASSNYGYTF,TGCAGTGCCTCGAGCAACTATGGCTACACCTTC
few,14,TRBV5-6,TRBJ2-7,-,CASSSTGVMGEQYF,TGTGCCAGCAGCTCGACTGGTGTCATGGGCGAGCAGTACTTC
few,14,TRBV19,TRBJ1-2,TRBD1,CASTRDRGDYGYTF,TGTGCCAGTACCCGGGACAGGGGAGACTATGGCTACACCTTC
few,18,TRBV18,TRBJ1-1,-,CASSQGSSLPTVNTEAFF,TGTGCCAGCTCACAGGGAAGCTCCCTGCCGACAGTGAACACTGAAGCTTTCTTT
-,16,TRBV7-2,TRBJ2-4,-,CASSLDGIIAKNIQYF,TGTGCCAGCAGCTTAGACGGGATTATAGCCAAAAACATTCAGTACTTC
few,14,TRBV6-5,TRBJ2-3,-,CASSLQTSTDTQYF,TGTGCCAGCAGTCTACAGACAAGCACAGATACGCAGTATTTT
-,13,TRBV7-2,TRBJ2-7,-,CASSFTGAYEQYF,TGTGCCAGCAGTTTCACAGGTGCCTACGAGCAGTACTTC
-,14,TRBV6-6,TRBJ1-1,TRBD1,CASSPGQGRTEAFF,TGTGCCAGCAGCCCGGGACAGGGGAGGACTGAAGCTTTCTTT
-,15,TRBV27,TRBJ1-6,-,CASSFGGTRNSPLHF,TGTGCCAGCAGTTTTGGGGGGACTCGTAATTCACCCCTCCACTTT
-,15,TRBV7-2,TRBJ1-4,-,CASSLVGRSNEKLFF,TGTGCCAGCAGCCTAGTGGGGAGGAGTAATGAAAAACTGTTTTTT
few,16,TRBV5-1,TRBJ2-5,-,CASSSPRLGLQETQYF,TGCGCCAGCAGCTCCCCTCGACTAGGCCTCCAAGAGACCCAGTACTTC
-,19,TRBV19,TRBJ2-7,TRBD2,CASSGRWIGSSGSHYEQYF,TGTGCCAGTAGTGGCCGGTGGATAGGATCCAGCGGGAGTCACTACGAGCAGTACTTC
-,13,TRBV15,TRBJ1-5,-,CATAGGADQPQHF,TGTGCCACCGCGGGAGGGGCGGATCAGCCCCAGCATTTT
few,15,TRBV12-5,TRBJ1-1,TRBD1,CASGLVQGALTEAFF,TGTGCTAGTGGTTTGGTACAGGGGGCGCTCACTGAAGCTTTCTTT
-,16,TRBV28,TRBJ2-1,TRBD1,CASREGGTGLYNEQFF,TGTGCCAGCAGGGAGGGGGGGACAGGGCTATACAATGAGCAGTTCTTC
-,15,TRBV7-9,TRBJ2-7,TRBD1,CASSLTGGGSYEQYF,TGTGCCAGCAGCTTAACAGGGGGCGGATCCTACGAGCAGTACTTC
few,14,TRBV29-1,TRBJ2-4,-,CSVELRLAKNIQYF,TGCAGCGTTGAACTTCGACTAGCCAAAAACATTCAGTACTTC
-,15,TRBV6-1,TRBJ2-3,-,CASTSAASGTDTQYF,TGTGCCAGCACCTCCGCGGCCTCTGGCACAGATACGCAGTATTTT
-,15,TRBV9,TRBJ2-1,TRBD2,CASSPSGNSYNEQFF,TGTGCCAGCAGTCCTAGCGGGAATTCCTACAATGAGCAGTTCTTC
-,13,TRBV10-3,TRBJ2-5,TRBD2,CATLAGPQETQYF,TGTGCCACCCTAGCGGGACCCCAAGAGACCCAGTACTTC
few,16,TRBV4-2,TRBJ2-3,-,CASSRDGTQSSDTQYF,TGTGCCAGCAGCCGAGACGGGACTCAGTCCTCAGATACGCAGTATTTT
few,17,TRBV5-4,TRBJ2-3,TRBD1,CASSLAQGALSTDTQYF,TGTGCCAGCAGCTTGGCGCAGGGGGCGTTGAGCACAGATACGCAGTATTTT
-,12,TRBV7-9,TRBJ2-3,-,CASSTAWEAQYF,TGTGCCAGCAGCACGGCGTGGGAGGCGCAGTATTTT
few,12,TRBV6-5,TRBJ1-2,-,CASRTKAGGYTF,TGTGCCAGCAGGACTAAGGCTGGTGGCTACACCTTC
-,18,TRBV11-2,TRBJ2-7,-,CASSLDRARWERSYEQYF,TGTGCCAGCAGCTTAGATCGGGCCCGGTGGGAGAGGTCCTACGAGCAGTACTTC
few,17,TRBV15,TRBJ2-7,TRBD1,CATSRGGGRGTGYEQYF,TGTGCCACCAGCAGAGGTGGAGGTCGGGGGACAGGCTACGAGCAGTACTTC
few,14,TRBV28,TRBJ1-2,-,CASSLRPQGYGYTF,TGTGCCAGCAGTCTCCGTCCGCAGGGCTATGGCTACACCTTC
-,14,TRBV9,TRBJ2-7,-,CASSPKTTHYEQYF,TGTGCCAGCAGCCCAAAGACTACCCACTACGAGCAGTACTTC
-,14,TRBV28,TRBJ2-5,TRBD1,CASRPTGWQETQYF,TGTGCCAGCAGGCCGACAGGGTGGCAAGAGACCCAGTACTTC
few,11,TRBV20-1,TRBJ1-1,-,CSVPSDTEAFF,TGCAGTGTACCATCGGACACTGAAGCTTTCTTT
few,13,TRBV30,TRBJ2-2,-,CAWRRPGTGELFF,TGTGCCTGGAGGCGGCCAGGGACCGGGGAGCTGTTTTTT
few,17,TRBV5-1,TRBJ2-3,TRBD2,CASSRTSGRVYTDTQYF,TGCGCCAGCAGCAGGACTAGCGGGAGGGTTTACACAGATACGCAGTATTTT
-,14,TRBV25-1,TRBJ2-1,-,CASMGRTTDNEQFF,TGTGCCAGCATGGGGAGGACTACTGACAATGAGCAGTTCTTC
few,13,TRBV7-6,TRBJ2-7,-,CASSLGSTYEQYF,TGTGCCAGCAGCTTAGGTTCCACCTACGAGCAGTACTTC
few,16,TRBV9,TRBJ2-2,-,CASSVASSVNTGELFF,TGTGCCAGCAGCGTAGCTTCATCGGTGAACACCGGGGAGCTGTTTTTT
-,15,TRBV9,TRBJ2-3,TRBD1,CASSATGTGLDTQYF,TGTGCCAGCAGCGCCACCGGGACAGGGTTAGATACGCAGTATTTT
-,15,TRBV4-2,TRBJ2-5,TRBD2,CASSRGLAGQETQYF,TGTGCCAGCAGCCGAGGACTAGCGGGACAAGAGACCCAGTACTTC
-,13,TRBV29-1,TRBJ2-1,TRBD2,CSVEGTSHREQFF,TGCAGCGTTGAGGGGACTAGCCATCGAGAGCAGTTCTTC
-,15,TRBV27,TRBJ2-1,-,CASSVPSTGWNEQFF,TGTGCCAGCAGTGTCCCTTCCACGGGATGGAATGAGCAGTTCTTC
few,12,TRBV27,TRBJ2-5,-,CASRGVQETQYF,TGTGCCAGCAGGGGCGTTCAAGAGACCCAGTACTTC
-,16,TRBV23-1,TRBJ2-7,TRBD2,CASSHPGKGPGGEQYF,TGCGCCAGCAGTCACCCTGGGAAGGGACCGGGAGGCGAGCAGTACTTC
-,13,TRBV5-5,TRBJ2-5,-,CASSPDWRETQYF,TGTGCCAGCAGTCCCGACTGGAGGGAGACCCAGTACTTC
many,14,TRBV15,TRBJ2-6,-,CATSRDRGANVLTF,TGTGCCACCAGCAGAGATCGGGGGGCCAACGTCCTGACTTTC
few,14,TRBV6-1,TRBJ2-1,TRBD2,CASRGTSGYNEQFF,TGTGCCAGCCGGGGGACTAGCGGTTACAATGAGCAGTTCTTC
once,14,TRBV28,TRBJ1-1,TRBD1,CASSFPPGQDGAFF,TGTGCCAGCAGTTTTCCCCCCGGACAGGATGGAGCTTTCTTT
few,13,TRBV28,TRBJ2-3,-,CASSAYGDPTQYF,TGTGCCAGCAGTGCCTACGGGGATCCCACGCAGTATTTT
-,14,TRBV5-1,TRBJ1-1,-,CASSHPSGNTEAFF,TGCGCCAGCAGCCACCCGTCGGGGAACACTGAAGCTTTCTTT
-,11,TRBV29-1,TRBJ1-4,TRBD1,CSATGHEKLFF,TGCAGCGCGACAGGGCATGAAAAACTGTTTTTT